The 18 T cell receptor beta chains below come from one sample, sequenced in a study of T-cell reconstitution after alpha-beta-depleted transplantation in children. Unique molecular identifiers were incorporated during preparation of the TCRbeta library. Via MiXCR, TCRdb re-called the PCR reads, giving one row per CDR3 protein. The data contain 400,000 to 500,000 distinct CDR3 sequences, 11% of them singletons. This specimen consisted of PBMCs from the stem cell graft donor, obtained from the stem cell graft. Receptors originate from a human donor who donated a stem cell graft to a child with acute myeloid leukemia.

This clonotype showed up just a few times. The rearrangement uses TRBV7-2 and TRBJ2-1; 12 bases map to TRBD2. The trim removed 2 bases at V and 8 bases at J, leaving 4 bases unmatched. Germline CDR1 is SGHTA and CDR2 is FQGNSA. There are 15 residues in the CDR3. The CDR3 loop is CASSLLLAGGDEQFF. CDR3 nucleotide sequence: TGTGCCAGCAGCTTATTACTAGCGGGAGGCGATGAGCAGTTCTTC.

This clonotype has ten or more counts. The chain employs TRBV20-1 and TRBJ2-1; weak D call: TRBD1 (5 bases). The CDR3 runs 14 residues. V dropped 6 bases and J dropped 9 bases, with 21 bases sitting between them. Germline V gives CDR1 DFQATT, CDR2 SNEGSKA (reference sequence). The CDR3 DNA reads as TGCAGTGCCGTGATCGGGCAGGGAAGTGGTGAGCAGTTCTTC. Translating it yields CSAVIGQGSGEQFF.

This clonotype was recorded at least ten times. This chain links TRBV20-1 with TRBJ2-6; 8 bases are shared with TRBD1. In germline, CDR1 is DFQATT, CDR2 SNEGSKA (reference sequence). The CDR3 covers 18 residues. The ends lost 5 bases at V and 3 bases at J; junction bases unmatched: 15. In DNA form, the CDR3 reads TGCAGTGCTCTATCTTTCGGGACAGGTGGTAGTGGGGCCAACGTCCTGACTTTC. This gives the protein CSALSFGTGGSGANVLTF.

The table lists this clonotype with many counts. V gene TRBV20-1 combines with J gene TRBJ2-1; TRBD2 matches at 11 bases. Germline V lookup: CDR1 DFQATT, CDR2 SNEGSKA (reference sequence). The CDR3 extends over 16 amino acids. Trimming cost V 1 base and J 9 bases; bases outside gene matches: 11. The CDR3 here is CSARVVSGGAFGEQFF. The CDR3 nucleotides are TGCAGTGCTAGAGTCGTTAGCGGGGGGGCATTCGGTGAGCAGTTCTTC.

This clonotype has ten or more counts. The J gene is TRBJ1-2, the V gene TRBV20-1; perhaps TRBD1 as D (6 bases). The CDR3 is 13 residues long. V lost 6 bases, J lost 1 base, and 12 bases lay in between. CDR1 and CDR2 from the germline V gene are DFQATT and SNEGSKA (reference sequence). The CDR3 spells CSAGGSLNYGYTF. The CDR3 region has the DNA TGCAGTGCCGGGGGCTCCCTTAACTATGGCTACACCTTC.

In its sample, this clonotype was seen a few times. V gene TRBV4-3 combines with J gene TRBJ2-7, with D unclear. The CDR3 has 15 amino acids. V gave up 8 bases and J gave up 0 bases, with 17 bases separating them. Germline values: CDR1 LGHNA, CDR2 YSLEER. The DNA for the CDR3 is TGCGCCAGCTCCTCTGGTCTACCGACCTCCTACGAGCAGTACTTC. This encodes CASSSGLPTSYEQYF.

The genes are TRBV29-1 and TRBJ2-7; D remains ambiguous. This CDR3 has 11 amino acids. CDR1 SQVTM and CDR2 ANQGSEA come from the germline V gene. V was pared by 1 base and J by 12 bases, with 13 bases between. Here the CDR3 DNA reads TGCAGCGTTGAAGCCCCAGAGCAGCGGTACTTC. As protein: CSVEAPEQRYF.

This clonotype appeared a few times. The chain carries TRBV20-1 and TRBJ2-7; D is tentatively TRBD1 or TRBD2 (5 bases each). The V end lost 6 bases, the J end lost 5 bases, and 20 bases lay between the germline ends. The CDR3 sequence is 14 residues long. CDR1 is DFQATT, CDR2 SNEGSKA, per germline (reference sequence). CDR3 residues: CSATVRGLSNEQYF. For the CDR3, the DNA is TGCAGTGCAACAGTCCGGGGCCTCTCGAACGAGCAGTACTTC.

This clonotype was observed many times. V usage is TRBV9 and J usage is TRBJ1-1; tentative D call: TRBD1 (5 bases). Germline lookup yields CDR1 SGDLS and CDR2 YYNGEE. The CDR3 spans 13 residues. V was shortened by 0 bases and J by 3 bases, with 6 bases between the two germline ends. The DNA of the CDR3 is TGTGCCAGCAGCGTAGTGGGGGACACTGAAGCTTTCTTT. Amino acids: CASSVVGDTEAFF. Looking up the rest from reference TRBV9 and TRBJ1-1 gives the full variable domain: DSGVTQTPKHLITATGQRVTLRCSPRSGDLSVYWYQQSLDQGLQFLIQYYNGEERAKGNILERFSAQQFPDLHSELNLSSLELGDSALYFCASSVVGDTEAFFGQGTRLTVV.

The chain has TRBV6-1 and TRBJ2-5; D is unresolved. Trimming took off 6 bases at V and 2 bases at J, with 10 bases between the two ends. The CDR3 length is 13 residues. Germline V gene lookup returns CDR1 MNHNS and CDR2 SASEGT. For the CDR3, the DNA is TGTGCCAGCAGGATCCCGAAACAAGAGACCCAGTACTTC. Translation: CASRIPKQETQYF.

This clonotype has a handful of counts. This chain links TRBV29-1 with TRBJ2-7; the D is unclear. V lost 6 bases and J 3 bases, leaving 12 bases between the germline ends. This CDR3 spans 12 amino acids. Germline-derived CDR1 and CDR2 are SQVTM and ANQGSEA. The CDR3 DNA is TGCAGCGTGGAGATAGGTATCTACGAGCAGTACTTC. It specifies CSVEIGIYEQYF.

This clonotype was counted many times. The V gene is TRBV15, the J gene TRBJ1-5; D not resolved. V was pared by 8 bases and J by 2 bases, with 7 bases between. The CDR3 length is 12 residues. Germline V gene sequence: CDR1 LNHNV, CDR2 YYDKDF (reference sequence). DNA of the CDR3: TGTGCCACCCGTAGGGGCAATCAGCCCCAGCATTTT. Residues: CATRRGNQPQHF.

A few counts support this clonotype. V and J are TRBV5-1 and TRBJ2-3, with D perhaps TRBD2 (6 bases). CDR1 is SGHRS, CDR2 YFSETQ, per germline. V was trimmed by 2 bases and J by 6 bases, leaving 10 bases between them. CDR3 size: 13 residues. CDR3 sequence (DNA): TGCGCCAGCAGCTTCAGACGGGAGGATACGCAGTATTTT. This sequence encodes CASSFRREDTQYF.

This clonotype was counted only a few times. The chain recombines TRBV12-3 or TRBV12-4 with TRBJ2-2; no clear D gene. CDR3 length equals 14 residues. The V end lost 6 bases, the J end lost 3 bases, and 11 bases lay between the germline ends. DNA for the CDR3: TGTGCCAGCAGACTCTACTATGACACCGGGGAGCTGTTTTTT. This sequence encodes CASRLYYDTGELFF.

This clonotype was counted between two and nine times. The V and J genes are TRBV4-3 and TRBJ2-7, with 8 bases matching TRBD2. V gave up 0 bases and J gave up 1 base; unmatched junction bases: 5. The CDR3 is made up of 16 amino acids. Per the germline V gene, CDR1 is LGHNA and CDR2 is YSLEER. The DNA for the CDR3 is TGCGCCAGCAGCCAAGAAAGGGGACTAGTTTCCTACGAGCAGTACTTC. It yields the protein CASSQERGLVSYEQYF.

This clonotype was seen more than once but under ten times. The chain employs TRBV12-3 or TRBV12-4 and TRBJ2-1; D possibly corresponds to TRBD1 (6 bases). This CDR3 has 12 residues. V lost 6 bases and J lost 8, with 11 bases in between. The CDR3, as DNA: TGTGCCAGCAGATCAAAGGGGGATGAGCAGTTCTTC. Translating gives CASRSKGDEQFF.

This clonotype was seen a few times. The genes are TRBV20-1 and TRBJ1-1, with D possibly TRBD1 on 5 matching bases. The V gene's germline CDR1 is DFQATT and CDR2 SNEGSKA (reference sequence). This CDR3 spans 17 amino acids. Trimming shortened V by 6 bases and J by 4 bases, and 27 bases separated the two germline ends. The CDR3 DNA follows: TGCAGTGCCCTAGGGGATTCCAGGGTTTTTGGGGCCACTGAAGCTTTCTTT. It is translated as CSALGDSRVFGATEAFF.

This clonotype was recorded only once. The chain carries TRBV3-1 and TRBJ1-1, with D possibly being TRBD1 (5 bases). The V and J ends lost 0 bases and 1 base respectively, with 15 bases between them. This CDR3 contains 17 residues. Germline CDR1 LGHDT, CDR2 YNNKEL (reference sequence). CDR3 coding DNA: TGTGCCAGCAGCCAAGAGGGGGAGACTAGCGGGAACACTGAAGCTTTCTTT. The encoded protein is CASSQEGETSGNTEAFF. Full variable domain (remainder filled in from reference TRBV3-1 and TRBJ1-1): DTAVSQTPKYLVTQMGNDKSIKCEQNLGHDTMYWYKQDSKKFLKIMFSYNNKELIINETVPNRFSPKSPDKAHLNLHINSLELGDSAVYFCASSQEGETSGNTEAFFGQGTRLTVV.